Sequencing of this TCR beta chain was carried out in a study of preoperative IRX-2 immunotherapy in early breast cancer (dated by TCRdb to about 2019). CDR1 and CDR2 (LNHDA, SQIVND) derive from the germline V gene (reference sequence). Including the terminal cysteine and phenylalanine, the CDR3 comprises 17 residues. Of the read, only the CDR3 DNA is kept; its 51 bases are in frame from base 1. The V end loses 0 bases and the J end loses 0 bases, and a stretch of 14 bases separates them. The library was generated by the immunoSEQ multiplex PCR assay. TCRdb took over this immuneACCESS table, retaining in-frame rearrangements with V and J assigned. Such tables are incomplete; in checked studies, under half of the missing clones stem from an unresolved V gene, and the remainder is unexplained. The sample table contains over 55,000 clones; only one count was recorded for less than 95% of them. The ten largest clones add up to roughly 1.7% of the sample.

What the treatment or condition label conveys for this sample: preoperative locoregional IRX-2 cytokine immunotherapy. The samples were obtained from a phase Ib study that tested preoperative, locoregional IRX-2 cytokine immunotherapy designed to prime immune responses. Patients with early-stage breast cancer who were given IRX-2 before surgery served as donors. This clone was seen only once. The specificity of this receptor is unknown. Base qualities were left out, and no much larger clone turns up one base away. This TCR came from a human donor with breast cancer. Specimen collection occurred from a patient treated with IRX-2 immunotherapy. The sequence is built from TRBV19 and TRBJ1-1; the D gene lacks a confident call. The nucleotide sequence reads TGTGCCAGTAGTATAGATCACTGGCAGGCGATGAACACTGAAGCTTTCTTT. The translation is CASSIDHWQAMNTEAFF.